A single sample gave rise to the 2 T cell receptor beta chains below, sequenced in a study of blood T cell repertoires in COVID-19. TCRdb's table, derived via immunoSEQ multiplex PCR, lists solely in-frame clones and lacks some. The sample carries around 130,000 clones, about nine tenths recorded once. Sequenced input: peripheral blood. These receptors were collected from a middle-aged man with active COVID-19.

The chain uses TRBV7-2 and TRBJ1-5; D possibly corresponds to TRBD1 (5 bases). Between the trimmed V and J ends, which lost 3 bases and 2 bases, there was a span of 8 bases. CDR3 length equals 14 residues. Per the germline V gene, CDR1 is SGHTA and CDR2 is FQGNSA. CDR3 sequence reads: CASSFGARNQPQHF. In DNA, the CDR3 is TGTGCCAGCAGCTTTGGGGCCCGCAATCAGCCCCAGCATTTT.

The chain links TRBV9 to TRBJ1-1; D is undetermined. With 4 bases removed from V and 7 bases from J, the gap between germline ends came to 26 bases. The CDR3 totals 17 residues. Germline V CDR1 and CDR2: SGDLS, YYNGEE. The chain's CDR3 is CASSPNSIMAGTSEAFF. In DNA form, the CDR3 reads TGTGCCAGCAGCCCCAACTCAATTATGGCGGGTACTAGTGAAGCTTTCTTT.